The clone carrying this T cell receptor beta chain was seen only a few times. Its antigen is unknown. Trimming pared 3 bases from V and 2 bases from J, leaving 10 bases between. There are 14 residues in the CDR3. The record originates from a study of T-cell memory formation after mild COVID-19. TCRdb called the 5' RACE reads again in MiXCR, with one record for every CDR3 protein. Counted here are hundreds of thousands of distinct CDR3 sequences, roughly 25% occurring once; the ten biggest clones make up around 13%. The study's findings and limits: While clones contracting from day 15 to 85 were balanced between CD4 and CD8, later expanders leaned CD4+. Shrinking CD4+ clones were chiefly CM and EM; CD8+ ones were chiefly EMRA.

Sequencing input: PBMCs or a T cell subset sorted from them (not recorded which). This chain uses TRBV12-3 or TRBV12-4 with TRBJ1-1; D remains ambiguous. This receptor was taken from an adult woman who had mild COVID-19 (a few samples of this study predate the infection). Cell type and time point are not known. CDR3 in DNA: TGTGCCAGCAGTTTCGGAGGGTTTAACACTGAAGCTTTCTTT. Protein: CASSFGGFNTEAFF.